A single sample gave rise to the 5 T cell receptor beta chains below, sequenced in a study of shared clonotypes between healthy human individuals. The protocol was immunoSEQ multiplex PCR, while the TCRdb copy is restricted to in-frame clones and leaves out a portion. The sample holds 450,000 or so clones, approximately 80% seen once. The source material was PBMCs. Receptors were obtained from a woman in her 40s in good health. Some clones in this sample may be carry-over from other donors' samples.

The V and J genes are TRBV5-4 and TRBJ1-2; 7 bases are a match to TRBD1. The J segment lost 8 bases and the V segment lost 4 bases, leaving 8 bases of the junction unmatched. The CDR3 extends over 13 amino acids. From germline, CDR1 is SGHNT and CDR2 YYREEE (reference sequence). The CDR3 is CASSRDRVDGYTF. In nucleotides, the CDR3 is TGTGCCAGCAGCCGCGACAGGGTCGACGGCTACACCTTC.

This chain joins TRBV6-1 and TRBJ2-7, with D perhaps matching TRBD2 (5 bases). The CDR3 spans 17 residues. The V gene's germline CDR1 is MNHNS and CDR2 SASEGT. V lost 1 base and J 2 bases, leaving 18 bases between the germline ends. CDR3 nucleotide sequence: TGTGCCAGCAGTGAAGTCCCCGTCGGGGTGCTAGCCTACGAGCAGTACTTC. Protein sequence: CASSEVPVGVLAYEQYF.

The chain has TRBV9 and TRBJ2-2; 9 bases fit TRBD1. Looked up from germline, CDR1 is SGDLS and CDR2 is YYNGEE. This CDR3 has 16 residues. V shed 4 bases, J shed 0 bases, and the junction held 4 bases outside the gene matches. CDR3 nucleotides: TGTGCCAGCAGCACCCGACAGGGGGCGAACACCGGGGAGCTGTTTTTT. It specifies CASSTRQGANTGELFF.

The chain has TRBV27 and TRBJ2-3, with TRBD2 as a possible D gene (5 bases). With 5 bases removed from V and 5 bases from J, the gap between germline ends came to 11 bases. Germline CDR1 MNHEY, CDR2 SMNVEV (reference sequence). The CDR3 loop spans 13 amino acids. CDR3 in DNA: TGTGCCAGCAGTGACTACCCCCGAGATACGCAGTATTTT. Protein: CASSDYPRDTQYF.

The chain is built from TRBV4-1 and TRBJ2-1; TRBD2 matches at 13 bases. The CDR3 length is 20 residues. Losses at the gene ends were 4 bases for V and 2 bases for J; bases not matched to a gene: 14. Germline assignment: CDR1 MGHRA and CDR2 YSYEKL. The CDR3 here is CASSPRAVGLAGNTYNEQFF. The CDR3 coding sequence is TGCGCCAGCAGCCCCCGAGCCGTGGGACTAGCGGGAAATACCTACAATGAGCAGTTCTTC.